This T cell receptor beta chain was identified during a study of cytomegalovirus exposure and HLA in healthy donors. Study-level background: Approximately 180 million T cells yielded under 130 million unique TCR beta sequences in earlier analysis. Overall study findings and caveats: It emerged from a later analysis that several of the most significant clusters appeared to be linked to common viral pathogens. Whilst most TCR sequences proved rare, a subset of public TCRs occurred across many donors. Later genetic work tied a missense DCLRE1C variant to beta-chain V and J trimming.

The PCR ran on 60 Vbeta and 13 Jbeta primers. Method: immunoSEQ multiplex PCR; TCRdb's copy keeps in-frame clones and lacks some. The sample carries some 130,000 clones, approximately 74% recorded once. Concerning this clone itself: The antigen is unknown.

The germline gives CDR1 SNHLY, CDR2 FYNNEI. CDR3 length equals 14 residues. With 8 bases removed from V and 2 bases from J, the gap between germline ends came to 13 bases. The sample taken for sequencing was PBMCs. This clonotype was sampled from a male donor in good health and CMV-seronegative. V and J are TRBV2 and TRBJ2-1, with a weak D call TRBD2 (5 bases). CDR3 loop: CASLGNEPYNEQFF. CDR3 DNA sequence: TGTGCCAGCCTCGGGAATGAGCCCTACAATGAGCAGTTCTTC.